This T cell receptor (beta chain) was profiled in a study of T cells in Graves' hyperthyroidism and ophthalmopathy. The ends were cut back, 1 base at V and 6 bases at J, with 16 bases in the middle. The germline V gene has CDR1 GTSNPN and CDR2 SVGIG (reference sequence). The length of the CDR3 is 14 residues. The TCR beta CDR3 regions underwent amplification using RNA transcripts as the source. Primed by the HTBI set, a first-round RT-PCR was run on the TCR CDR3. TCRdb itself ran the multiplex PCR reads through MiXCR, one entry per CDR3 protein. The sample shows about 400,000 distinct CDR3 sequences, about 13% of them seen only once. This clonotype was picked up many times. Uncontrolled infections, other autoimmune diseases, pregnancy or lactation led to exclusion of patients.

The sample comprised blood. This chain uses TRBV30 with TRBJ2-7; perhaps TRBD2 as D (6 bases). The receptor's source is a woman younger than 35 with Graves' hyperthyroidism. The CDR3 protein is CAWSGKAGGREQYF. CDR3 coding DNA: TGTGCCTGGAGTGGGAAAGCAGGAGGGCGCGAGCAGTACTTC.